The 26 T cell receptor beta chains listed next were all sequenced from one sample in a study of shared clonotypes between healthy human individuals. Profiled with immunoSEQ multiplex PCR; TCRdb holds only in-frame clones, not every one. Among roughly 2,500,000 clones listed, over 85% were seen once. Sequenced sample: naive CD4+ T cells from PBMCs. Subset denoted: CD45RA+ positively selected. These receptor sequences come from a man younger than 35 in good health. Some clones in this sample may be carry-over from other donors' samples.

J is TRBJ2-3 and V is TRBV5-1; 7 bases map to TRBD1. The CDR3 contains 14 residues. Germline V gene data show CDR1 as SGHRS and CDR2 as YFSETQ. Losses at the gene ends were 3 bases for V and 2 bases for J; bases not matched to a gene: 3. The DNA of the CDR3 is TGCGCCAGCAGCTGGGACAGCCACACAGATACGCAGTATTTT. Protein: CASSWDSHTDTQYF.

The chain couples TRBV7-2 to TRBJ2-3; tentatively, D is TRBD1 or TRBD2 (6 bases each). Trimming shortened V by 2 bases and J by 2 bases, and 20 bases separated the two germline ends. The CDR3 consists of 18 residues. CDR1 is SGHTA, CDR2 FQGNSA, per germline. The CDR3, as DNA: TGTGCCAGCAGCTTACGGGGGCTATCCTCCCGTACCACAGATACGCAGTATTTT. Encoded protein: CASSLRGLSSRTTDTQYF. Full variable domain (outside the CDR3, taken from reference TRBV7-2 and TRBJ2-3): GAGVSQSPSNKVTEKGKDVELRCDPISGHTALYWYRQSLGQGLEFLIYFQGNSAPDKSGLPSDRFSAERTGGSVSTLTIQRTQQEDSAVYLCASSLRGLSSRTTDTQYFGPGTRLTVL.

The chain employs TRBV7-2 and TRBJ2-2; 9 bases are a match to TRBD1. CDR1 is SGHTA and CDR2 is FQGNSA in the germline V gene. The CDR3 is made up of 16 amino acids. The trim removed 4 bases at V and 4 bases at J, leaving 7 bases unmatched. The CDR3 sequence is CASSSRDRVGTGELFF. The CDR3 nucleotides are TGTGCCAGCAGCTCCCGGGACAGGGTTGGCACCGGGGAGCTGTTTTTT. Full variable domain (remainder filled in from reference TRBV7-2 and TRBJ2-2): GAGVSQSPSNKVTEKGKDVELRCDPISGHTALYWYRQSLGQGLEFLIYFQGNSAPDKSGLPSDRFSAERTGGSVSTLTIQRTQQEDSAVYLCASSSRDRVGTGELFFGEGSRLTVL.

The chain uses TRBV5-1 and TRBJ2-1; the D is unclear. V lost 4 bases to trimming and J lost 10 bases, with 15 bases between them. In germline, CDR1 is SGHRS, CDR2 YFSETQ. This CDR3 comprises 13 residues. The CDR3 DNA reads TGCGCCAGCAGCCTCCGGACGGCGGACGAGCAGTTCTTC. It yields the protein CASSLRTADEQFF.

Written as DNA, the CDR3 is TGTGCCAGCAGGGGTGGATTTCGAGCTTTCTTT. It specifies CASRGGFRAFF. This chain connects TRBV28 to TRBJ1-1; D ambiguous. V lost 6 bases and J 10 bases, leaving 12 bases between the germline ends. In germline, CDR1 is MDHEN, CDR2 SYDVKM. The CDR3 has 11 residues. The whole variable domain, filled in from reference TRBV28 and TRBJ1-1, reads DVKVTQSSRYLVKRTGEKVFLECVQDMDHENMFWYRQDPGLGLRLIYFSYDVKMKEKGDIPEGYSVSREKKERFSLILESASTNQTSMYLCASRGGFRAFFGQGTRLTVV.

The V call is TRBV6-5, the J call TRBJ2-1; the D gene is possibly TRBD1 (5 bases). The CDR3 is 15 amino acids. Germline lookup yields CDR1 MNHEY and CDR2 SVGAGI. Trimming removed 2 bases at V and 2 bases at J, with 10 bases between. The CDR3 DNA reads TGTGCCAGCAGTTACGAAGGGGCCACCTACAATGAGCAGTTCTTC. Amino acids: CASSYEGATYNEQFF.

This clone has just one count. This rearrangement joins TRBV5-1 to TRBJ1-1; tentatively, D is TRBD1 (5 bases). The germline V gene encodes CDR1 SGHRS and CDR2 YFSETQ. V dropped 1 base and J dropped 5 bases, with 12 bases sitting between them. The CDR3 loop spans 14 amino acids. The chain's CDR3 is CASSLRDPVTEAFF. CDR3 DNA: TGCGCCAGCAGCTTGAGGGACCCCGTAACTGAAGCTTTCTTT.

Regarding this clone: Other DNA sequences in this specimen translate into the identical CDR3. The chain employs TRBV28 and TRBJ2-3; D remains ambiguous. V gave up 6 bases and J gave up 3 bases, with 7 bases separating them. The CDR3 has 12 residues. Germline assignment: CDR1 MDHEN and CDR2 SYDVKM. The CDR3 loop reads CASREGTDTQYF. CDR3 DNA: TGTGCCAGCAGAGAAGGGACAGATACGCAGTATTTT.

Only one count was recorded for this clone. The sample has other DNA sequences that encode this CDR3 too. The V call is TRBV5-1, the J call TRBJ2-5; D gene uncertain. The CDR3 is 14 amino acids. Per germline, CDR1 SGHRS and CDR2 YFSETQ. V was trimmed by 0 bases and J by 2 bases, leaving 8 bases between them. CDR3 nucleotide sequence: TGCGCCAGCAGCTTGGGGTCTCTACAAGAGACCCAGTACTTC. Translated, it gives CASSLGSLQETQYF.

The V and J genes are TRBV14 and TRBJ2-7; D not certain. Trimming shortened V by 0 bases and J by 3 bases, and 12 bases separated the two germline ends. This CDR3 comprises 15 residues. Germline V gene sequence: CDR1 SGHDN, CDR2 FVKESK. The CDR3 DNA reads as TGTGCCAGCAGCCAAGATCCAAGGCCCCACTACGAGCAGTACTTC. Translation: CASSQDPRPHYEQYF. Complete variable domain (other parts from reference TRBV14 and TRBJ2-7): EAGVTQFPSHSVIEKGQTVTLRCDPISGHDNLYWYRRVMGKEIKFLLHFVKESKQDESGMPNNRFLAERTGGTYSTLKVQPAELEDSGVYFCASSQDPRPHYEQYFGPGTRLTVT.

This chain's CDR3 is CASSQPRQGPLYGYTF. CDR3 DNA: TGTGCCAGCAGCCAACCGAGACAGGGACCCCTCTATGGCTACACCTTC. The chain combines TRBV4-2 with TRBJ1-2; 7 nucleotides align to TRBD1. After removal of 2 bases from V and 4 bases from J, the junction contained 10 bases not matched to a gene. Germline V gives CDR1 LGHNA, CDR2 YNFKEQ. The CDR3 totals 16 residues.

V usage is TRBV7-2 and J usage is TRBJ2-5; TRBD2 matches 10 bases. J gave up 5 bases and V 1 base, and 10 bases lay outside the gene matches. The CDR3 consists of 17 residues. CDR1 and CDR2 (germline): SGHTA, FQGNSA. The CDR3 spells CASSLGGLAGVGETQYF. The CDR3 nucleotides read TGTGCCAGCAGCTTAGGTGGGCTAGCGGGAGTGGGGGAGACCCAGTACTTC. Full variable domain (missing parts from reference TRBV7-2 and TRBJ2-5): GAGVSQSPSNKVTEKGKDVELRCDPISGHTALYWYRQSLGQGLEFLIYFQGNSAPDKSGLPSDRFSAERTGGSVSTLTIQRTQQEDSAVYLCASSLGGLAGVGETQYFGPGTRLLVL.

The chain links TRBV6-1 to TRBJ1-1; a possible D gene is TRBD1 (5 bases). The CDR3 totals 13 residues. CDR1 and CDR2 (germline): MNHNS, SASEGT. Trimming took 6 bases from V and 5 from J, leaving 13 bases between them. The CDR3 is CASSVGRGTEAFF. The DNA of the CDR3 is TGTGCCAGCAGCGTTGGACGGGGGACTGAAGCTTTCTTT.

The V gene is TRBV6-4, the J gene TRBJ1-5, with D possibly matching TRBD1 (5 bases). The CDR3 loop spans 13 amino acids. Germline V gene data show CDR1 as MRHNA and CDR2 as SNTAGT. V lost 4 bases to trimming and J lost 5 bases, with 9 bases between them. The CDR3 protein is CASSAGAYQPQHF. Here the CDR3 DNA reads TGTGCCAGCAGTGCTGGGGCATATCAGCCCCAGCATTTT.

This clone was observed a few times. J is TRBJ1-1 and V is TRBV28; no clear D gene. Per germline, CDR1 MDHEN and CDR2 SYDVKM. The CDR3 is made up of 11 amino acids. The V end was cut by 8 bases, the J end by 4 bases, with 8 bases between. CDR3 nucleotides: TGTGCCAGCGTTGGGAGCACTGAAGCTTTCTTT. Its protein is CASVGSTEAFF.

V is TRBV5-1 and J is TRBJ2-3, with 7 bases fitting TRBD2. With 5 bases clipped from V and 2 bases from J, the junction kept 5 bases outside the gene matches. The CDR3 spans 14 residues. The V gene's germline CDR1 is SGHRS and CDR2 YFSETQ. Written as DNA, the CDR3 is TGCGCCAGCAGGGACGGGACTACCACAGATACGCAGTATTTT. Its protein is CASRDGTTTDTQYF.

About this clone itself: The sample holds other DNA sequences that translate to the same CDR3. The chain links TRBV18 to TRBJ2-5, with D perhaps given as TRBD1 or TRBD2 (6 bases each). This CDR3 comprises 15 residues. Germline V gene lookup returns CDR1 KGHSH and CDR2 LQKENI. V lost 0 bases and J lost 2, with 10 bases in between. Here the CDR3 DNA reads TGTGCCAGCTCACCACCGGGGGGCCAACAAGAGACCCAGTACTTC. Translated: CASSPPGGQQETQYF.

Concerning this clone itself: Different DNA sequences within this sample yield the same CDR3. V and J are TRBV9 and TRBJ2-7; D unclear. The CDR3 extends over 14 amino acids. V was trimmed by 0 bases and J by 1 base, leaving 8 bases between them. The germline CDR1 and CDR2 sequences are SGDLS and YYNGEE. The CDR3 sequence: CASSVGGPSYEQYF. CDR3 bases: TGTGCCAGCAGCGTAGGCGGACCATCCTACGAGCAGTACTTC.

There are a few counts of this clone. A read error is likely, as this CDR3 ends without the conserved phenylalanine or tryptophan. Because the CDR3's place on the DNA is in doubt, the DNA is left out and the CDR3 is given as listed by TCRdb. The chain recombines TRBV20-1 with TRBJ1-4; the table's D call, TRBD1, was not checked against the DNA. From germline, CDR1 is DFQATT and CDR2 SNEGSKA (reference sequence). The CDR3 region is 11 residues in length, termini included. The CDR3 is CSARVPQTGRI.

The rearrangement joins TRBV28 to TRBJ1-2, with D maybe TRBD1 (5 bases). This CDR3 is built from 17 residues. The V end was cut by 4 bases, the J end by 3 bases, with 21 bases between. Germline assignment: CDR1 MDHEN and CDR2 SYDVKM. The chain's CDR3 is CASSSGPAAGVDYGYTF. The DNA of the CDR3 is TGTGCCAGCAGTTCGGGACCGGCGGCGGGGGTTGACTATGGCTACACCTTC.

V and J are TRBV30 and TRBJ2-5, with TRBD1 as a possible D gene (5 bases). The CDR3 is 14 residues long. The V gene lost 0 bases and the J gene lost 1 base, with 9 bases spanning the gap. The V gene's germline CDR1 is GTSNPN and CDR2 SVGIG (reference sequence). The DNA for the CDR3 is TGTGCCTGGAGTGTTAGACAGATCCAAGAGACCCAGTACTTC. This codes for CAWSVRQIQETQYF.

This rearrangement joins TRBV18 to TRBJ1-2; D gene unclear. CDR3 size: 15 residues. The V gene's germline CDR1 is KGHSH and CDR2 LQKENI. The V end was cut by 2 bases, the J end by 4 bases, with 14 bases between. The chain's CDR3 is CASSPELSGSYGYTF. The CDR3 DNA follows: TGTGCCAGCTCACCAGAGTTATCGGGGAGCTATGGCTACACCTTC.

The rearrangement links TRBV5-1 to TRBJ2-5; D possibly corresponds to TRBD1 (6 bases). V shed 4 bases and J shed 1 base, with 14 bases lying between them. Per germline, CDR1 SGHRS and CDR2 YFSETQ. This CDR3 comprises 15 residues. CDR3 sequence (DNA): TGCGCCAGCAGCCAATCCGGGACATTCCAAGAGACCCAGTACTTC. It specifies CASSQSGTFQETQYF.

CDR3 sequence (DNA): TGCGCCAGCAGCAGGGACACGGGACAGGGAACCTACGAGCAGTACTTC. As protein: CASSRDTGQGTYEQYF. The chain combines TRBV5-1 with TRBJ2-7; 9 bases fit TRBD1. The CDR3 sequence is 16 residues long. Germline loops: CDR1 SGHRS, CDR2 YFSETQ. Germline trimming cut 4 bases from V and 2 bases from J; bases unmatched to any gene: 10.

CDR3 loop: CASSLWNSADTQYF. CDR3 in DNA: TGTGCCAGCAGCTTGTGGAATTCCGCAGATACGCAGTATTTT. The V gene is TRBV5-6, the J gene TRBJ2-3; no reliable D call. CDR3 length equals 14 residues. Germline V gives CDR1 SGHDT, CDR2 YYEEEE. Trimming pared 1 base from V and 4 bases from J, leaving 10 bases between.

This clone was observed a single time. V usage is TRBV7-8 and J usage is TRBJ2-3, with TRBD2 as a possible D gene (5 bases). CDR1 is SGHVS and CDR2 is FQNEAQ in the germline V gene. This CDR3 is 14 amino acids long. Trimming shortened V by 5 bases and J by 6 bases, and 15 bases separated the two germline ends. For the CDR3, the DNA is TGTGCCAGCAGCGAAAACCGGGGTTCCGATACGCAGTATTTT. Translation gives CASSENRGSDTQYF.